These T cell receptor beta chains were read from a single sample in a study of blood T cells in healthy people across ages. TCRdb reprocessed the 5' RACE reads via MiXCR and lists one record per CDR3 protein. The sample consists of 800,000 or so distinct CDR3 sequences, approximately 25% of them appearing once. The same sample was also studied in work on T cells of mothers and their children.

The sample comprised blood. The receptors originated from a boy aged 10-17 years in good health. The CDR3 runs from the conserved cysteine through the conserved F or W. A D gene is named only where the DNA matches it firmly. Size values are once, few and many counts, or a class for expanded clones, and some rows have none.

v_call	j_call	clone_size	d_call	cdr3_nt	cdr3_aa
TRBV7-2	TRBJ2-3	few	NA	TGTGCCAGCAGCTTAGAATATTTTGGGGGTAGAGATACGCAGTATTTT	CASSLEYFGGRDTQYF
TRBV6-2/TRBV6-3	TRBJ2-4	few	NA	TGTGCCAGCAGGGAGGATGGAACCAAAAACATTCAGTACTTC	CASREDGTKNIQYF
TRBV5-1	TRBJ2-3	NA	NA	TGCGCCAGCAGCTTGAGACCTCCGCAACAAACAGATACGCAGTATTTT	CASSLRPPQQTDTQYF
TRBV4-2	TRBJ2-4	many	NA	TGTGCCAGCAGCCAGGATGGACAGACGCCAGCCAAAAACATTCAGTACTTC	CASSQDGQTPAKNIQYF
TRBV5-5	TRBJ1-5	NA	TRBD1	TGTGCCAGCAGCGGGGGACAGTACAATCAGCCCCAGCATTTT	CASSGGQYNQPQHF
TRBV4-3	TRBJ2-3	NA	NA	TGCGCCAGCAGCCAAGAAGTCACTGGCAGTCGCACAGATACGCAGTATTTT	CASSQEVTGSRTDTQYF
TRBV13	TRBJ2-2	few	TRBD1	TGTGCCAGCAGCTCCCAGACAGGGACGTTTATCGGGGAGCTGTTTTTT	CASSSQTGTFIGELFF
TRBV6-5	TRBJ2-3	NA	NA	TGTGCCAGCAGCCTCGGTGGGTCCGAATCAGATACGCAGTATTTT	CASSLGGSESDTQYF
TRBV20-1	TRBJ2-7	few	TRBD2	TGCAGTGCCCAGCCCACTAGCGGTTTCTACGAGCAGTACTTC	CSAQPTSGFYEQYF
TRBV7-3	TRBJ1-1	many	NA	TGTGCCAGCAGCTCTTCACCGAACACTGAAGCTTTCTTT	CASSSSPNTEAFF
TRBV20-1	TRBJ2-7	few	NA	TGCAGTGCTGAGGTACAGGAAGGTTACGAGCAGTACTTC	CSAEVQEGYEQYF
TRBV7-8	TRBJ1-2	NA	NA	TGTGCCAGCAGCCCCGGAGAGACACGCGTCTATGGCTACACCTTC	CASSPGETRVYGYTF
TRBV20-1	TRBJ1-1	few	NA	TGCAGTGCTTCGCAGGGATCCACTGAAGCTTTCTTT	CSASQGSTEAFF
TRBV7-8	TRBJ2-6	NA	NA	TGTGCCAGCAGCTCCTTTGGGGGGGCCAACGTCCTGACTTTC	CASSSFGGANVLTF
TRBV20-1	TRBJ2-1	few	NA	TGCAGTGCCAGGGATGACAGGAACGGCTACAATGAGCAGTTCTTC	CSARDDRNGYNEQFF
TRBV20-1	TRBJ2-3	few	NA	TGCAGTGCTAGAGATACTGGCACAGATACGCAGTATTTT	CSARDTGTDTQYF
TRBV20-1	TRBJ2-7	NA	NA	TGCAGTGCTCTAGACGGGGGAATTGAGCGGAGCTCCTACGAGCAGTACTTC	CSALDGGIERSSYEQYF
TRBV19	TRBJ2-2	few	NA	TGTGCCAGTAGTCCGTATGCAGAAGCGAACACCGGGGAGCTGTTTTTT	CASSPYAEANTGELFF
TRBV20-1	TRBJ2-7	few	TRBD2	TGCAGTGCTGAGACTAGCGGGGGCTCCTACGAGCAGTACTTC	CSAETSGGSYEQYF
TRBV7-9	TRBJ2-3	NA	NA	TGTGCCAGCAGCGCGACTAGTAAGGGAGCAGATACGCAGTATTTT	CASSATSKGADTQYF
TRBV29-1	TRBJ2-3	few	TRBD2	TGCAGCACCACCAGCGGGAGCGGCACAGATACGCAGTATTTT	CSTTSGSGTDTQYF
TRBV29-1	TRBJ1-1	few	NA	TGCAGCGTTGAAGCCCCTGCCCAGGGAAGAGATGAAGCTTTCTTT	CSVEAPAQGRDEAFF
TRBV27	TRBJ2-3	NA	NA	TGTGCCAGCAGTTGGGGGTACACAGATACGCAGTATTTT	CASSWGYTDTQYF
TRBV12-3/TRBV12-4	TRBJ2-7	NA	NA	TGTGCCAGCAGTTTAACCAGTGAGCAGTACTTC	CASSLTSEQYF
TRBV24-1	TRBJ2-2	few	TRBD1	TGTGCCACCAGTGACCCCCAGGGGGTTTATGGGGAGCTGTTTTTT	CATSDPQGVYGELFF